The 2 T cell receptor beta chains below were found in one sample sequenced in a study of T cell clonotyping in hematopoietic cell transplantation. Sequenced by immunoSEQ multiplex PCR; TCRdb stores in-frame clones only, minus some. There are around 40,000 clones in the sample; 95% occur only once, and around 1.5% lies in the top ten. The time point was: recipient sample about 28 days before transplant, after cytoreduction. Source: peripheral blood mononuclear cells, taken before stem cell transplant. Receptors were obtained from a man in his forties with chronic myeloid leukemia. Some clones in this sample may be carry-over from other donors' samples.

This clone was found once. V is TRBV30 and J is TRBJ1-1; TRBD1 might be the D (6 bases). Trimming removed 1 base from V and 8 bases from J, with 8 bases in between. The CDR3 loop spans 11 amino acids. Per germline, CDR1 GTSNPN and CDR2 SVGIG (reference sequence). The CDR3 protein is CAWSGTGEAFF. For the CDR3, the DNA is TGTGCCTGGAGTGGCACAGGGGAAGCTTTCTTT.

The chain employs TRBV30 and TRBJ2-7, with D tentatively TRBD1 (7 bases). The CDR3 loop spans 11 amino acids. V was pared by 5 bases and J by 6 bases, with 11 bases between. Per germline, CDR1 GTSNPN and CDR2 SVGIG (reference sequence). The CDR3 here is CAWSGGIEQYF. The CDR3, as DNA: TGTGCCTGGTCAGGGGGGATCGAGCAGTACTTC.